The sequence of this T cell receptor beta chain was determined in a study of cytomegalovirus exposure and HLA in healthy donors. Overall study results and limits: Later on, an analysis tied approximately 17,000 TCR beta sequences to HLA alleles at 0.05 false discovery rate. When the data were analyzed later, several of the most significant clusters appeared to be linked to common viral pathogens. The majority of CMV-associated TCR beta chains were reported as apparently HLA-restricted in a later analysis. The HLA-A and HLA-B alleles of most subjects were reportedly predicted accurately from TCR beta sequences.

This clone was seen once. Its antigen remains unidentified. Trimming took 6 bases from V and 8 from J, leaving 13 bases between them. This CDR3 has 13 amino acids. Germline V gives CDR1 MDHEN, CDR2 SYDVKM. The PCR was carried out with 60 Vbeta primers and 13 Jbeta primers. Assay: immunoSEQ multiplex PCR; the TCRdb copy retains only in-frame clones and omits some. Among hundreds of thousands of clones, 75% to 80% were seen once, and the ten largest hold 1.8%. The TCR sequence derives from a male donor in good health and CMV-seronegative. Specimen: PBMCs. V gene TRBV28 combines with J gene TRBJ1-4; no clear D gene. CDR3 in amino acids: CASREPGVEKLFF. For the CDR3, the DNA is TGTGCCAGCAGGGAACCGGGAGTCGAAAAACTGTTTTTT.